This T cell receptor (beta chain) was recovered during a study of tumor and adjacent non-tumor tissue in lung cancer (dated by TCRdb to the late 2010s). Regarding the complete study: By cancer type, the cohort comprised 12 adenocarcinoma patients, a couple of squamous cell carcinoma patients and 1 small cell lung cancer patient. The roughly 15 patients were aged roughly 31 to 85 years, included about ten men and 5 women, and had TNM stage I to III disease. Sequencing generated a total of approximately 130,000,000 productive TCRbeta reads, averaging roughly 4.4 million reads per sample. Using bulk TCRbeta repertoires from around 14 lung cancer patients, the study set lung tumor tissue side by side with matched distant non-tumor lung tissue. A few dozen paired specimens, one tumor and one normal lung sample per patient, were profiled by TCRbeta CDR3 sequencing. General findings and caveats noted by the study authors: Peripheral blood was not sequenced, so blood TCRbeta repertoires were not examined in the lung cancer patients of the study. TCR diversity was significantly higher in younger patients, and greater tumor TCR diversity was associated with shorter overall survival and shorter disease-free survival. The top 100 clones made up a significantly larger cumulative share of the repertoire in normal lung than in tumor tissue. Only roughly 16 patients were included in the cohort, and the need for larger samples and more detailed clinical data was noted by the authors. The methods do not name the sequencing platform or mention unique molecular identifiers. Tumor tissue showed significantly greater TCR diversity (inverse Simpson) than normal lung tissue (431.37 vs 166.20, P = 0.0075, Mann-Whitney U test).

Receptors were amplified or captured by multiplex PCR. TCRdb names Illumina HiSeq 2500 as the instrument used. TCRbeta libraries were constructed through three rounds of nested PCR with primers (Table S4) according to protocols modified from ARM-PCR. Before sequencing, PCR products of 200-500 bp were excised from the gel and purified with the QIAquick gel extraction kit. The original methods were these. Reads were cleaned using Trimmomatic, were merged into complete CDR3 sequences using FLASH, and were assigned to V(D)J germline segments using MiTCR. VDJtools was used to compute clonal diversity as the inverse Simpson's index. In-frame sequences lacking a premature stop codon were counted as productive reads. Using fastp trimming at Q25 and MiXCR clonotype assembly, TCRdb reanalyzed the public sequencing data and kept in-frame beta chains. A single entry per CDR3 protein holds the most common genes and DNA from its merged rows. It is TCRdb's table, rather than the study itself, that gives the V and J calls and clone size. This sample comprises 80,000 or so distinct CDR3 sequences, about 82% of them detected only once. The ten largest clones take up about half of the sample.

RNA was extracted from bulk unsorted tissue and checked for quality with a NanoDrop ND-1000 and an Agilent 2100. Distant non-tumor tissue taken more than 3 cm from the tumor edge was used as the normal lung sample. Donors were newly diagnosed lung cancer patients admitted for thoracic surgery in China between August and November 2014, without prior chemotherapy. Anyone who had undergone radiotherapy or chemotherapy before, or who had another cancer at the same time, was left out of the study. Pieces of surgical tissue measuring roughly 1-2.1 cm3 were kept in RNAlater solution and held at -80 degrees C until needed. CDR1 is given as LGHNA and CDR2 as YSLEER, both from the germline V gene. CDR3 length: 16 amino acids, cysteine to phenylalanine. Only CDR3 DNA remains: 48 bases, in frame from the first base. This clonotype was seen just once. The specificity of this receptor is unknown. A junction end diverges from the germline sequence, so it may reflect a read error.

The sequence links TRBV4-3 to TRBJ2-6, with no confident D gene call. Sequencing was performed on distant non-tumor lung tissue. This TCR derives from a man aged 55 to 69 with non-small cell lung cancer. At the DNA level, the sequence is TGCGACAGCAACCAAGAGGTGGTGTCTGGGGCCAACGTCCTGACTTTC. Its protein is CDSNQEVVSGANVLTF.